The 18 T cell receptor beta chains listed next were all sequenced from one sample in a study of blood T cell repertoires in COVID-19. Measured with immunoSEQ multiplex PCR; TCRdb has only the in-frame clones, and not every one. This table has roughly 170,000 clones, 75% to 90% appearing once. The sequenced material came from PBMCs or T cells enriched from blood (not recorded which). Receptor source: a woman in her 50s who had recovered from COVID-19.

In regard to this clone: Other DNA sequences in the sample encode the same CDR3. The rearrangement joins TRBV27 to TRBJ2-5, with 7 bases fitting TRBD1. The V gene's germline CDR1 is MNHEY and CDR2 SMNVEV (reference sequence). After removal of 0 bases from V and 2 bases from J, the junction contained 0 bases not matched to a gene. The CDR3 is 14 amino acids. The CDR3 DNA is TGTGCCAGCAGTTTATCGGGACAGCAAGAGACCCAGTACTTC. Translation gives CASSLSGQQETQYF.

This chain joins TRBV6-1 and TRBJ1-2; possibly TRBD1 for D (5 bases). This CDR3 comprises 15 residues. CDR1 is MNHNS and CDR2 is SASEGT in the germline V gene. V gave up 2 bases and J gave up 5 bases, with 15 bases separating them. The CDR3 sequence: CASSESGGSAYGYTF. DNA for the CDR3: TGTGCCAGCAGTGAATCGGGGGGGAGCGCGTATGGCTACACCTTC.

The chain uses TRBV3-1 (or the pseudogene TRBV3-2) and TRBJ2-2; 7 bases are shared with TRBD1. CDR3 length: 17 residues. V lost 0 bases, J lost 4 bases, and 8 bases stayed unmatched. Germline CDR1 LGHDT, CDR2 YNNKEL (reference sequence). In DNA form, the CDR3 reads TGTGCCAGCAGCCAAGAAGGTGAGGGGGCCCGCACCGGGGAGCTGTTTTTT. This gives the protein CASSQEGEGARTGELFF.

V and J are TRBV19 and TRBJ1-6; the D gene is possibly TRBD1 (5 bases). The CDR3 contains 13 residues. Trimming cost V 6 bases and J 6 bases, with 9 bases left between them. CDR1 LNHDA and CDR2 SQIVND come from the germline V gene (reference sequence). CDR3 protein: CASSSTVNSPLHF. The CDR3, as DNA: TGTGCCAGTAGCTCGACAGTTAATTCACCCCTCCACTTT.

The table lists this clone with a few counts. This chain links TRBV30 with TRBJ1-5, with unresolved D. V lost 5 bases and J 4 bases, leaving 12 bases between the germline ends. CDR3 length: 13 amino acids. Looked up from germline, CDR1 is GTSNPN and CDR2 is SVGIG (reference sequence). The CDR3 spells CAWAQNSNQPQHF. CDR3 sequence (DNA): TGTGCCTGGGCACAGAACTCTAATCAGCCCCAGCATTTT.

The gene calls are TRBV4-3 and TRBJ2-7; perhaps TRBD2 as D (5 bases). The CDR3 loop spans 15 amino acids. Trimming pared 4 bases from V and 3 bases from J, leaving 16 bases between. Germline V lookup: CDR1 LGHNA, CDR2 YSLEER. The CDR3 coding sequence is TGCGCCAGCAGCCCACCACCGACTACAATCTACGAGCAGTACGTC. This sequence encodes CASSPPPTTIYEQYV.

The chain carries TRBV7-9 and TRBJ2-2; D may be TRBD2 (7 bases). Trimming left V 5 bases short and J 2 bases short, with 15 bases between. Germline V lookup: CDR1 SEHNR, CDR2 FQNEAQ (reference sequence). This CDR3 region has 16 residues. Here the CDR3 DNA reads TGTGCCAGCAGCGCACGTTCGGGGGGCAACACCGGGGAGCTGTTTTTT. It encodes CASSARSGGNTGELFF.

This chain connects TRBV7-8 to TRBJ2-2, with D possibly being TRBD2 (5 bases). The CDR3 is made up of 17 amino acids. Germline-derived CDR1 and CDR2 are SGHVS and FQNEAQ. The V and J ends lost 2 bases and 0 bases respectively, with 13 bases between them. In nucleotides, the CDR3 is TGTGCCAGCAGCTTACCAGGCGGACTGGCGAACACCGGGGAGCTGTTTTTT. Encoded protein: CASSLPGGLANTGELFF.

The chain links TRBV5-4 to TRBJ2-3, with 8 nucleotides matching TRBD2. Losses at the gene ends were 4 bases for V and 5 bases for J; bases not matched to a gene: 15. This CDR3 contains 17 residues. Per germline, CDR1 SGHNT and CDR2 YYREEE (reference sequence). DNA for the CDR3: TGTGCCAGCAGCCGCGGGGCGGTAGCGGGATCAGGAGATACGCAGTATTTT. Protein: CASSRGAVAGSGDTQYF.

J is TRBJ2-5 and V is TRBV7-8, with 8 positions matching TRBD1. Germline V gene sequence: CDR1 SGHVS, CDR2 FQNEAQ. V lost 5 bases and J lost 5; bases outside the gene matches: 7. The CDR3 loop spans 14 amino acids. For the CDR3, the DNA is TGTGCCAGCAGCGGGGGGACAGGTGTGGAGACCCAGTACTTC. Its translation: CASSGGTGVETQYF.

This chain uses TRBV4-3 with TRBJ1-2; 7 positions agree with TRBD1. The CDR3 loop spans 15 amino acids. V was clipped by 1 base and J by 5 bases; unmatched bases: 7. Germline values: CDR1 LGHNA, CDR2 YSLEER. The CDR3 loop reads CASSQGGQGDYGYTF. The CDR3 DNA is TGCGCCAGCAGCCAAGGGGGCCAGGGGGATTATGGCTACACCTTC.

Comments on this clone: Other DNA sequences in the sample encode the same CDR3. CDR3 protein: CASSGTGGQPQHF. Here the CDR3 DNA reads TGTGCCAGCAGTGGGACAGGGGGTCAGCCCCAGCATTTT. The V call is TRBV12-3 or TRBV12-4, the J call TRBJ1-5; 11 nucleotides align to TRBD1. The CDR3 runs to 13 residues. Losses at the gene ends were 5 bases for V and 6 bases for J; bases not matched to a gene: 0.

This clone has a handful of counts. The V gene is TRBV28, the J gene TRBJ1-3; TRBD1 is a possible D gene (6 bases). This CDR3 is built from 15 residues. The V gene's germline CDR1 is MDHEN and CDR2 SYDVKM. The V gene lost 6 bases and the J gene lost 4 bases, with 16 bases spanning the gap. CDR3 sequence reads: CASSDLGAWGNTIYF. For the CDR3, the DNA is TGTGCCAGCAGCGACTTGGGGGCGTGGGGAAACACCATATATTTT. Full variable domain (rest looked up from reference TRBV28 and TRBJ1-3): DVKVTQSSRYLVKRTGEKVFLECVQDMDHENMFWYRQDPGLGLRLIYFSYDVKMKEKGDIPEGYSVSREKKERFSLILESASTNQTSMYLCASSDLGAWGNTIYFGEGSWLTVV.

The chain carries TRBV28 and TRBJ1-1; perhaps TRBD1 as D (6 bases). The V gene lost 8 bases and the J gene lost 4 bases, with 17 bases spanning the gap. Per germline, CDR1 MDHEN and CDR2 SYDVKM. CDR3 length equals 14 residues. The CDR3 spells CASDGGPWGTEAFF. The CDR3 DNA sequence: TGTGCCAGCGACGGGGGGCCCTGGGGCACTGAAGCTTTCTTT.

The CDR3 protein is CASSLGGTLMGGGYTF. The CDR3 DNA is TGTGCCAGCAGCTTAGGGGGCACCCTCATGGGCGGTGGCTACACCTTC. The rearrangement links TRBV11-3 to TRBJ1-2, with a weak D call TRBD1 (5 bases). The germline V and J ends were trimmed by 1 base and 7 bases, with 19 bases remaining between them. Germline assignment: CDR1 SGHNT and CDR2 YENEEA. CDR3 length: 16 amino acids. Full variable domain (rest looked up from reference TRBV11-3 and TRBJ1-2): EAGVVQSPRYKIIEKKQPVAFWCNPISGHNTLYWYLQNLGQGPELLIRYENEEAVDDSQLPKDRFSAERLKGVDSTLKIQPAELGDSAVYLCASSLGGTLMGGGYTFGSGTRLTVV.

The rearrangement links TRBV6-5 to TRBJ2-7; 11 nucleotides match TRBD1. CDR1 MNHEY and CDR2 SVGAGI come from the germline V gene. Trimming cost V 6 bases and J 2 bases; bases outside gene matches: 6. The CDR3 spans 15 residues. The CDR3 sequence is CASRDPGQGAYEQYV. The CDR3 DNA reads TGTGCCAGCAGAGACCCGGGACAGGGGGCCTACGAGCAGTACGTC.

CDR3 sequence (DNA): TGTGCCAGCAGTTACCGTCCGGGAGTAGAGTACGTC. Translating it yields CASSYRPGVEYV. The chain carries TRBV6-6 and TRBJ2-7, with TRBD2 as a possible D gene (6 bases). The CDR3 is made up of 12 amino acids. Germline CDR1 and CDR2: MNHNY and SVGAGI (reference sequence). With 2 bases removed from V and 11 bases from J, the gap between germline ends came to 13 bases.

This clone has just a few counts. This chain links TRBV4-1 with TRBJ1-1; 8 nucleotides agree with TRBD1. This CDR3 is built from 18 residues. Unmatched junction bases numbered 20, after V lost 0 bases and J lost 11 bases. Germline loops: CDR1 MGHRA, CDR2 YSYEKL. The CDR3 spells CASSQDVPGVQGALGAFF. CDR3 DNA: TGCGCCAGCAGCCAAGATGTCCCCGGGGTTCAGGGGGCACTTGGTGCTTTCTTT.